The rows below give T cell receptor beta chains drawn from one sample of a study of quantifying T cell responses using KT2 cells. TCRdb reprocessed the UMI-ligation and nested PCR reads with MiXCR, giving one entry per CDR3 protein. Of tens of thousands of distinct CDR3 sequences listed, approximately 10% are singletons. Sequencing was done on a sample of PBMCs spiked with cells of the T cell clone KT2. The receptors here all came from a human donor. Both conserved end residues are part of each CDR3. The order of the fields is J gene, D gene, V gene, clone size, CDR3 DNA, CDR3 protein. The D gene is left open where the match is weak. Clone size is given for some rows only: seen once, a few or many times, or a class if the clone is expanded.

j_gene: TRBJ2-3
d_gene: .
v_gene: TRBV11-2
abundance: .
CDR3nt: TGTGCCAGCAGCCCTGCCAATGGGGGCATCGGGCAGTATTTT
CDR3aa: CASSPANGGIGQYF

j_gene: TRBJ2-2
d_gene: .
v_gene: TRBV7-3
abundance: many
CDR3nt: TGTGCCAGCAGCAAAACGGGGGGGACAGTTTCCACCGGGGAGCTGTTTTTT
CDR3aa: CASSKTGGTVSTGELFF

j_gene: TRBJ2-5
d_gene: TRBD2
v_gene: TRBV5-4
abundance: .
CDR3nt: TGTGCCCTAGGGACTAGCGGGCCTCAAGAGACCCAGTACTTC
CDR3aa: CALGTSGPQETQYF

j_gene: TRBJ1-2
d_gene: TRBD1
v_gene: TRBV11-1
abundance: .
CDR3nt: TGTGCCAGCAGTTTACAGGGGGCGCGTGGCTACACCTTC
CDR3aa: CASSLQGARGYTF

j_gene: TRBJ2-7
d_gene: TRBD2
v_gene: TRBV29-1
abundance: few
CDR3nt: TGCAGCGCCCTAGCGGGAGCGGCGTACGAGCAGTACTTC
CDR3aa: CSALAGAAYEQYF

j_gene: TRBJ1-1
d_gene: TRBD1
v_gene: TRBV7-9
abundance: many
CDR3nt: TGTGCCGGAGGACAGGGGGGACAGCTACAGCAACCTGAAGCTTTCTTT
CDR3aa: CAGGQGGQLQQPEAFF

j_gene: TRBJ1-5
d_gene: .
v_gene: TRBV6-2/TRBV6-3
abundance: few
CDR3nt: TGTGCCAGCCCTATAAGGCCAGAGCATAGCAATCAGCCCCAGCATTTT
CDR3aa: CASPIRPEHSNQPQHF

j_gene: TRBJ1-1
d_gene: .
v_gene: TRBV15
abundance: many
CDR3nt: TGTGCCACCAGCAGAAGACGCGCAGGGATGGAAGCTTTCTTT
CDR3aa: CATSRRRAGMEAFF

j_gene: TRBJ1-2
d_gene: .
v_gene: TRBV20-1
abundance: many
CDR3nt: TGCAGTGCCCCGGAGGTTAGGGCTAACTATGGCTACACCTTC
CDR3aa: CSAPEVRANYGYTF

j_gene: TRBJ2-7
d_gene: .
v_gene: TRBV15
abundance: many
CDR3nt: TGTGCCACCAGCAGAGATCCAGGTGCCTACGAGCAGTACTTC
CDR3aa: CATSRDPGAYEQYF

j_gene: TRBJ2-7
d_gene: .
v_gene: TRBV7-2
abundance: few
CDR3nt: TGTGCCAGCAGCTTAGGAGGAGCAGGGGCCTACGAGCAGTACTTC
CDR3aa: CASSLGGAGAYEQYF

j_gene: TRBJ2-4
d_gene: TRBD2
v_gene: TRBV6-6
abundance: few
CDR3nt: TGTGCCAGCAGTCGAGATAGCGGGGGGGCAAGGAACGCCAAAAACATTCAGTACTTC
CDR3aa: CASSRDSGGARNAKNIQYF

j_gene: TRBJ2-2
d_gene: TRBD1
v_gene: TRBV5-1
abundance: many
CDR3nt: TGCGCCAGCAGCTTGGTTGGGACAGCGTACTCTGGAAACGGGACCGGGGAGCTGTTTTTT
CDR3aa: CASSLVGTAYSGNGTGELFF

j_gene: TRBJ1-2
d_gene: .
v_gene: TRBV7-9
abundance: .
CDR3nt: TGTGCCAGCAGCTTAGCACTCCTACGGGAAAGGGGGTATGGCTACACCTTC
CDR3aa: CASSLALLRERGYGYTF

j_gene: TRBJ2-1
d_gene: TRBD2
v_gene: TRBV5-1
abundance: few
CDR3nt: TGCGCCAGCAGCCTTGGACTAGCGGGGGGCGTTAGCTCCTACAATGAGCAGTTCTTC
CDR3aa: CASSLGLAGGVSSYNEQFF

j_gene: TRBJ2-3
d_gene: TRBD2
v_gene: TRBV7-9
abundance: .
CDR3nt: TGTGCCAGCAGCTTGTCCAGCGGGGGTAGCACAGATACGCAGTATTTT
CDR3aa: CASSLSSGGSTDTQYF